This T cell receptor beta chain derives from a study of response to subunit inactivated influenza vaccine. This clonotype was detected a few times. TCRdb re-called the RT-PCR reads with MiXCR, one entry per CDR3 protein. This sample has some 500,000 distinct CDR3 sequences, with over 25% found just once. Germline assignment: CDR1 DFQATT and CDR2 SNEGSKA (reference sequence). The CDR3 is 14 amino acids. The V end lost 1 base, the J end lost 4 bases, and 13 bases lay between the germline ends. This clonotype was obtained from a man aged 45 to 65 who received an inactivated influenza vaccine. Sequenced material: CD4+ T cells sorted from PBMCs, taken about 5 days after vaccination. V is TRBV20-1 and J is TRBJ2-5; D might be TRBD2 (5 bases). The DNA of the CDR3 is TGCAGTGCTAGAGGCAGCGCCGGAGGAGAGACCCAGTACTTC. Translated, it gives CSARGSAGGETQYF.